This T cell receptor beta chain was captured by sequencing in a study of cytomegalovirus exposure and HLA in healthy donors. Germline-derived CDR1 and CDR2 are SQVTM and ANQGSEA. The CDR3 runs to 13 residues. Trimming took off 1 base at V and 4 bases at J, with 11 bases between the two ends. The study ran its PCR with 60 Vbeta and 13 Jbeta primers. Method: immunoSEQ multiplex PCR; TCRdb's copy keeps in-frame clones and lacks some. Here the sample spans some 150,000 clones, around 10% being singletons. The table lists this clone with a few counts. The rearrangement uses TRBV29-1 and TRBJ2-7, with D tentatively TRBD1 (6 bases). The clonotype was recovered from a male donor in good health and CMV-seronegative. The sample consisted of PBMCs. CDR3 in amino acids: CSVEAGTPYEQYF. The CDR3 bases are TGCAGCGTTGAAGCCGGGACACCTTACGAGCAGTACTTC.